This record concerns one T cell receptor beta chain sequence. Its matching antigen is unknown. The record originates from a study of T cell responses to AZD1222 COVID-19 vaccine. Sequenced by immunoSEQ multiplex PCR; TCRdb stores in-frame clones only, minus some. The sample shows under 150,000 clones, and about 2.2% sits with its ten largest clones. Study findings and constraints: The study reported that nearly half of spike-specific TCRs target unmutated variant regions. With dominance at 160-218 and 743-854, vaccine-associated CD4 TCRs spanned spike. Clonal diversity was possibly underestimated, and the donors were mostly white British, with more females. It was only 6 or 7 AZD1222 recipients who were seropositive at baseline.

The TCR sequence derives from an adult in good health. The source material was peripheral blood.

Written as DNA, the CDR3 is TGTGCCAGCAGTTATGTCTCTGGAAACACCATATATTTT. It yields the protein CASSYVSGNTIYF. This chain connects TRBV6-6 to TRBJ1-3, with D hard to call. CDR1 and CDR2 from the germline V gene are MNHNY and SVGAGI (reference sequence). This CDR3 is 13 amino acids long. Trimming stripped 3 bases from V and 0 bases from J, with 3 bases between.